One sample yielded the 21 T cell receptor beta chains listed below, sequenced in a study of T cells in Graves' hyperthyroidism and ophthalmopathy. Researchers amplified the TCR beta CDR3 regions from RNA transcripts. The TCR CDR3 first-round RT-PCR relied on the HTBI primer set. TCRdb itself ran the multiplex PCR reads through MiXCR, one entry per CDR3 protein. Counted here are roughly 550,000 distinct CDR3 sequences, roughly 16% occurring once; the ten biggest clones make up about 29%. Source material: blood. Receptors were obtained from a woman in her twenties or thirties with Graves' ophthalmopathy.

This clonotype was seen more than once but under ten times. This chain connects TRBV2 to TRBJ2-2; tentatively, D is TRBD1 (5 bases). The CDR3 covers 14 residues. The germline CDR1 and CDR2 sequences are SNHLY and FYNNEI. Between the trimmed V and J ends, which lost 2 bases and 8 bases, there was a span of 12 bases. The CDR3 loop is CASSESLSGGELFF. The CDR3 nucleotides read TGTGCCAGCAGTGAAAGCCTCTCAGGGGGGGAGCTGTTTTTT. The full variable domain, completed using reference TRBV2 and TRBJ2-2, is EPEVTQTPSHQVTQMGQEVILRCVPISNHLYFYWYRQILGQKVEFLVSFYNNEISEKSEIFDDQFSVERPDGSNFTLKIRSTKLEDSAMYFCASSESLSGGELFFGEGSRLTVL.

Many counts were recorded for this clonotype. The J gene is TRBJ2-3, the V gene TRBV20-1, with a tentative D call TRBD2 (6 bases). The CDR3 totals 16 residues. V lost 3 bases to trimming and J lost 0 bases, with 16 bases between them. CDR1 and CDR2 (germline): DFQATT, SNEGSKA (reference sequence). CDR3 in amino acids: CSARGTGVRSTDTQYF. DNA of the CDR3: TGCAGTGCTAGGGGGACTGGGGTGCGGAGCACAGATACGCAGTATTTT.

There are many counts of this clonotype. The chain employs TRBV15 and TRBJ2-1, with 7 bases aligning to TRBD2. The V gene end was trimmed by 0 bases and the J gene end by 0 bases; junction bases not matched to a gene: 8. The CDR3 is 18 residues long. The germline V gene has CDR1 LNHNV and CDR2 YYDKDF (reference sequence). CDR3 coding DNA: TGTGCCACCAGCAGAGACCTAGCGGACGGGAGCTCCTACAATGAGCAGTTCTTC. Protein: CATSRDLADGSSYNEQFF.

This clonotype was counted only a few times. The genes are TRBV29-1 and TRBJ2-7; 7 bases align to TRBD2. V lost 6 bases and J lost 7; bases outside the gene matches: 15. The CDR3 length is 14 residues. Germline V lookup: CDR1 SQVTM, CDR2 ANQGSEA. The DNA for the CDR3 is TGCAGCGTGGTCGTGGCGGGAGTAGGAGGAGAGCAGTACTTC. Encoded protein: CSVVVAGVGGEQYF.

The chain combines TRBV9 with TRBJ2-3; TRBD2 matches 9 bases. This CDR3 has 17 amino acids. V trimming: 0 bases; J trimming: 4 bases; junction bases outside the gene matches: 9. The germline V gene encodes CDR1 SGDLS and CDR2 YYNGEE. CDR3 protein: CASSVGGSGSTADTQYF. Written as DNA, the CDR3 is TGTGCCAGCAGCGTAGGGGGTAGCGGGAGTACCGCAGATACGCAGTATTTT. The full variable domain, completed using reference TRBV9 and TRBJ2-3, is DSGVTQTPKHLITATGQRVTLRCSPRSGDLSVYWYQQSLDQGLQFLIQYYNGEERAKGNILERFSAQQFPDLHSELNLSSLELGDSALYFCASSVGGSGSTADTQYFGPGTRLTVL.

This clonotype came up many times. The chain employs TRBV6-1 and TRBJ2-1; TRBD2 aligns across 11 bases. The CDR3 runs to 19 residues. Germline assignment: CDR1 MNHNS and CDR2 SASEGT. Unmatched junction bases numbered 8, after V lost 1 base and J lost 0 bases. For the CDR3, the DNA is TGTGCCAGCAGTGAAGAAGGACTAGCGGGTTTTAGCTCCTACAATGAGCAGTTCTTC. Translation: CASSEEGLAGFSSYNEQFF.

A word on this clonotype: One junction end disagrees with the germline gene, perhaps due to a read error. V gene TRBV13 combines with J gene TRBJ1-1; D is undetermined. This CDR3 has 11 residues. CDR1 and CDR2 from the germline V gene are PRHDT and FYEKMQ (reference sequence). The CDR3: CAGSFKWAAFF. The CDR3 DNA follows: TGTGCCGGCAGCTTTAAGTGGGCGGCTTTCTTT.

V usage is TRBV6-2 or TRBV6-3 and J usage is TRBJ2-7; D is ambiguous. Germline loops: CDR1 MNHEY, CDR2 SVGEGT. The CDR3 length is 13 residues. V shed 2 bases and J shed 3 bases, with 8 bases lying between them. The CDR3 sequence: CASSYTILYEQYF. The CDR3 DNA reads TGTGCCAGCAGTTACACCATTCTCTACGAGCAGTACTTC.

This chain links TRBV6-2 or TRBV6-3 with TRBJ2-7; 9 bases agree with TRBD2. Trimming at V came to 7 bases and at J to 2 bases, leaving 6 bases not matched to a gene. The CDR3 has 14 residues. Germline CDR1 MNHEY, CDR2 SVGEGT. Here the CDR3 reads CASTILAGPYEQYF. The CDR3, as DNA: TGTGCCAGCACTATACTAGCGGGCCCCTACGAGCAGTACTTC.

This clonotype was recorded many times. This chain's CDR3 is CSARDRVGINTGELFF. The CDR3 DNA reads TGCAGTGCTAGAGATCGCGTAGGGATAAACACCGGGGAGCTGTTTTTT. The chain recombines TRBV20-1 with TRBJ2-2; D remains unclear. The CDR3 totals 16 residues. Deletions cut 0 bases from V and 2 bases from J, with 13 bases between. From germline, CDR1 is DFQATT and CDR2 SNEGSKA (reference sequence).

This clonotype was found a few times. This rearrangement joins TRBV7-2 to TRBJ1-3, with unresolved D. The length of the CDR3 is 12 residues. With 1 base removed from V and 7 bases from J, the gap between germline ends came to 5 bases. CDR1 and CDR2 from the germline V gene are SGHTA and FQGNSA. Written as DNA, the CDR3 is TGTGCCAGCAGCTTAGACTGGAACACCATATATTTT. It is translated as CASSLDWNTIYF.

The CDR3, as DNA: TGTGCCACCACCTTAGGGAATATGGGCGGATATTCACCCCTCCACTTT. This sequence encodes CATTLGNMGGYSPLHF. The chain couples TRBV11-2 to TRBJ1-6; the D is unclear. CDR1 SGHAT and CDR2 FQNNGV come from the germline V gene. Trimming took 10 bases from V and 8 from J, leaving 24 bases between them. The length of the CDR3 is 16 residues. Full variable domain (remainder filled in from reference TRBV11-2 and TRBJ1-6): EAGVAQSPRYKIIEKRQSVAFWCNPISGHATLYWYQQILGQGPKLLIQFQNNGVVDDSQLPKDRFSAERLKGVDSTLKIQPAKLEDSAVYLCATTLGNMGGYSPLHFGNGTRLTVT.

The rearrangement links TRBV28 to TRBJ1-1; tentatively, D is TRBD1 (6 bases). In germline, CDR1 is MDHEN, CDR2 SYDVKM. This CDR3 has 15 residues. Between the trimmed V and J ends, which lost 2 bases and 0 bases, there was a span of 10 bases. This chain's CDR3 is CASSLRTALNTEAFF. Here the CDR3 DNA reads TGTGCCAGCAGTTTAAGGACAGCTCTGAACACTGAAGCTTTCTTT.

V and J are TRBV4-1 and TRBJ1-5; D not certain. The germline CDR1 and CDR2 sequences are MGHRA and YSYEKL. This CDR3 has 16 residues. Trimming took off 1 base at V and 1 base at J, with 11 bases between the two ends. The CDR3 nucleotides are TGCGCCAGCAGCCAAGGGGAGGGTTGGAGCAATCAGCCCCAGCATTTT. Translating gives CASSQGEGWSNQPQHF.

This clonotype showed up just once. The chain is built from TRBV6-1 and TRBJ2-7; TRBD1 matches 7 bases. J was trimmed by 3 bases and V by 6 bases; bases with no gene match: 14. Germline CDR1 reads MNHNS; CDR2 reads SASEGT. The CDR3 loop spans 16 amino acids. The CDR3 sequence: CASSNAGTERFYEQYF. The CDR3 nucleotides are TGTGCCAGCAGCAACGCCGGGACAGAGAGATTCTACGAGCAGTACTTC.

This clonotype was recorded a few times. This chain links TRBV27 with TRBJ2-3, with D maybe TRBD2 (5 bases). Germline loops: CDR1 MNHEY, CDR2 SMNVEV (reference sequence). Trimming left V 7 bases short and J 2 bases short, with 13 bases between. This CDR3 comprises 14 residues. CDR3 loop: CASMLPGNTDTQYF. CDR3 bases: TGTGCCAGCATGCTCCCCGGGAACACAGATACGCAGTATTTT.

This clonotype was counted ten times or more. The CDR3 DNA reads TGTGCCAGCTCACAACTACAGGGGTGGCCCTACAATGAGCAGTTCTTC. It is translated as CASSQLQGWPYNEQFF. This chain links TRBV18 with TRBJ2-1, with 7 bases fitting TRBD1. Germline trimming cut 4 bases from V and 2 bases from J; bases unmatched to any gene: 8. CDR3 length equals 16 residues. The V gene's germline CDR1 is KGHSH and CDR2 LQKENI.

This clonotype showed up many times. The chain uses TRBV18 and TRBJ2-3; a possible D gene is TRBD2 (6 bases). In germline, CDR1 is KGHSH, CDR2 LQKENI. CDR3 length: 15 amino acids. Trimming took 3 bases from V and 2 from J, leaving 12 bases between them. In DNA, the CDR3 is TGTGCCAGCTCACCTCCGGGACTTTTCACAGATACGCAGTATTTT. Translating it yields CASSPPGLFTDTQYF.

This clonotype was seen at least ten times. This CDR3 is CSVGRLGGYEQYF. DNA of the CDR3: TGCAGCGTTGGGCGACTAGGGGGCTACGAGCAGTACTTC. The chain combines TRBV29-1 with TRBJ2-7; D is tentatively TRBD1 or TRBD2 (6 bases each). CDR1 and CDR2 from the germline V gene are SQVTM and ANQGSEA. Deletions cut 4 bases from V and 3 bases from J, with 13 bases between. The CDR3 consists of 13 residues.

The rearrangement links TRBV19 to TRBJ1-5; tentatively, D is TRBD1 (6 bases). V lost 4 bases to trimming and J lost 4 bases, with 14 bases between them. In germline, CDR1 is LNHDA, CDR2 SQIVND (reference sequence). CDR3 length equals 15 residues. This chain's CDR3 is CASSTPGAGNQPQHF. The CDR3 DNA follows: TGTGCCAGTAGTACCCCGGGGGCCGGTAATCAGCCCCAGCATTTT.

This clonotype was recorded at least ten times. The CDR3 loop is CASSLKVGSNYGYTF. CDR3 DNA: TGTGCCAGCAGCCTTAAGGTGGGGTCTAACTATGGCTACACCTTC. The V call is TRBV7-2, the J call TRBJ1-2; unclear D gene. Germline lookup yields CDR1 SGHTA and CDR2 FQGNSA. Trimming removed 5 bases from V and 0 bases from J, with 13 bases in between. There are 15 residues in the CDR3.